These T cell receptor beta chains were read from a single sample in a study of breast tumors, draining lymph nodes, adjacent tissues. TCRdb reprocessed the multiplex PCR reads with MiXCR, giving one entry per CDR3 protein. The sample lists approximately 300,000 distinct CDR3 sequences, 30% seen once, with roughly 1.1% in the top ten. Source material: axillary lymph node tissue. These TCRs come from a female donor with breast cancer. Some clones in this sample may be carry-over from other donors' samples. CDR3s include the opening cysteine and the closing phenylalanine or tryptophan. Fields, in order: clone size, J gene, D gene, V gene, CDR3 protein, CDR3 DNA. The D gene is left open where the match is weak. Size values are once, few and many counts, or a class for expanded clones, and some rows have none.

abundance: many; j_gene: TRBJ1-4; d_gene: NA; v_gene: TRBV3-1; CDR3aa: CASSRSGWWANEKLFF; CDR3nt: TGTGCCAGCAGCCGGTCAGGGTGGTGGGCTAATGAAAAACTGTTTTTT
abundance: many; j_gene: TRBJ2-3; d_gene: NA; v_gene: TRBV7-2; CDR3aa: CASSPQGLSTDTQYF; CDR3nt: TGTGCCAGCAGCCCCCAAGGACTGAGCACAGATACGCAGTATTTT
abundance: many; j_gene: TRBJ2-6; d_gene: NA; v_gene: TRBV24-1; CDR3aa: CATSGYDLSGANVLTF; CDR3nt: TGTGCCACCAGTGGTTATGATTTATCTGGGGCCAACGTCCTGACTTTC
abundance: many; j_gene: TRBJ1-3; d_gene: NA; v_gene: TRBV12-3/TRBV12-4; CDR3aa: CASSLARGAGNTIYF; CDR3nt: TGTGCCAGCAGTTTAGCTAGGGGAGCTGGAAACACCATATATTTT
abundance: many; j_gene: TRBJ2-1; d_gene: NA; v_gene: TRBV10-3; CDR3aa: CAISLASNEQFF; CDR3nt: TGTGCCATCAGCCTAGCTTCCAATGAGCAGTTCTTC
abundance: NA; j_gene: TRBJ1-5; d_gene: NA; v_gene: TRBV2; CDR3aa: CASKAGPDQPQHF; CDR3nt: TGTGCCAGCAAGGCGGGACCTGATCAGCCCCAGCATTTT
abundance: NA; j_gene: TRBJ2-5; d_gene: NA; v_gene: TRBV12-3/TRBV12-4; CDR3aa: CASSLAVGPPGGETQYF; CDR3nt: TGTGCCAGCAGTTTAGCGGTGGGACCCCCCGGTGGGGAGACCCAGTACTTC
abundance: few; j_gene: TRBJ1-1; d_gene: TRBD1; v_gene: TRBV20-1; CDR3aa: CSAREGQGAFF; CDR3nt: TGCAGTGCTAGAGAGGGACAGGGAGCTTTCTTT
abundance: many; j_gene: TRBJ2-3; d_gene: NA; v_gene: TRBV4-2; CDR3aa: CASSQAQRTTDTQYF; CDR3nt: TGTGCCAGCAGCCAAGCCCAGCGGACTACAGATACGCAGTATTTT
abundance: many; j_gene: TRBJ2-7; d_gene: TRBD2; v_gene: TRBV12-3/TRBV12-4; CDR3aa: CATAGGAVDEQYF; CDR3nt: TGTGCCACCGCGGGGGGAGCAGTCGACGAGCAGTACTTC
abundance: NA; j_gene: TRBJ2-1; d_gene: NA; v_gene: TRBV7-9; CDR3aa: CASSIYLCSAPEANEQFF; CDR3nt: NA
abundance: many; j_gene: TRBJ1-2; d_gene: NA; v_gene: TRBV11-3; CDR3aa: CASSLGQTNYGYTF; CDR3nt: TGTGCCAGCAGCTTAGGCCAGACTAACTATGGCTACACCTTC